These 6 T cell receptor beta chains came from one sample sequenced in a study of T cell repertoires in cytomegalovirus infection. These receptors' targets are unknown. TCRdb fed the reads into MiXCR, producing one record per CDR3 protein. Here the sample spans under 120,000 distinct CDR3 sequences, around 40% being singletons. Here the sequenced sample was CD8+ T cells from cultured PBMCs, taken from culture after CMV antigen stimulation. The source of these receptors is a human donor in good health (CMV status not recorded). Some clones in this sample may be carry-over from other donors' samples.

This clonotype appeared a few times. DNA for the CDR3: TGTGCCAGCAGTCCGGACAGGGGGCTCTATGGCTACACCTTC. Protein product: CASSPDRGLYGYTF. The chain uses TRBV28 and TRBJ1-2, with 11 bases aligning to TRBD1. The CDR3 spans 14 residues. Germline-derived CDR1 and CDR2 are MDHEN and SYDVKM. After removal of 5 bases from V and 4 bases from J, the junction contained 3 bases not matched to a gene.

This clonotype appeared once. V gene TRBV27 combines with J gene TRBJ2-1, with D unresolved. Trimming took 0 bases from V and 0 from J, leaving 15 bases between them. CDR1 and CDR2 (germline): MNHEY, SMNVEV (reference sequence). The CDR3 has 18 amino acids. The CDR3 DNA reads as TGTGCCAGCAGTTTATCGGTGGGGTTCTCGAGCTCCTACAATGAGCAGTTCTTC. Translating gives CASSLSVGFSSSYNEQFF.

A word on this clonotype: It may be a read error: a sequence one base away is much more abundant. This sequence joins TRBV7-3 and TRBJ2-1, with no clear D. There are 13 residues in the CDR3. V was trimmed by 5 bases and J by 10 bases, leaving 15 bases between them. Germline lookup yields CDR1 SGHTA and CDR2 FQGTGA. CDR3 DNA sequence: TGTGCCAGCAGCGTAATTGTGAGCTCGGAGCAGTTCTTC. This encodes CASSVIVSSEQFF.

This clonotype has more than one count but fewer than ten. The J gene is TRBJ2-3, the V gene TRBV27; D may be TRBD2 (6 bases). Deletions cut 4 bases from V and 0 bases from J, with 20 bases between. This CDR3 comprises 18 residues. CDR1 and CDR2 (germline): MNHEY, SMNVEV (reference sequence). The CDR3 bases are TGTGCCAGCAGTTGGTGGTGGGCAGCGGGCCCTAGCACAGATACGCAGTATTTT. Translating it yields CASSWWWAAGPSTDTQYF.

As for this clonotype: A read error is possible here, since a much larger clone lies one base away. The chain uses TRBV7-9 and TRBJ1-6, with 8 bases fitting TRBD1. Per germline, CDR1 SEHNR and CDR2 FQNEAQ (reference sequence). The CDR3 loop spans 13 amino acids. This CDR3 is CARSLTGGSPLHF. CDR3 coding DNA: TGTGCCAGAAGCTTAACAGGGGGATCACCCCTCCACTTT. Filled out from reference TRBV7-9 and TRBJ1-6, the complete variable domain reads DTGVSQNPRHKITKRGQNVTFRCDPISEHNRLYWYRQTLGQGPEFLTYFQNEAQLEKSRLLSDRFSAERPKGSFSTLEIQRTEQGDSAMYLCARSLTGGSPLHFGNGTRLTVT.

This clonotype was observed a handful of times. The CDR3, as DNA: TGTGCCAGCAGCGCATACGGGGCAGATACGCAGTATTTT. Translating gives CASSAYGADTQYF. This chain joins TRBV9 and TRBJ2-3; TRBD2 is a possible D gene (5 bases). Between the trimmed V and J ends, which lost 3 bases and 4 bases, there was a span of 9 bases. CDR3 size: 13 residues. Germline CDR1 is SGDLS and CDR2 is YYNGEE.